These T cell receptor beta chains were read from a single sample in a study of cytomegalovirus exposure and HLA in healthy donors. Assay used: immunoSEQ multiplex PCR; TCRdb lists only in-frame clones, some missing. Among roughly 150,000 clones listed, 75% to 90% were seen once. Sequencing was done on a sample of PBMCs. The receptors come from a boy aged 2-15 years in good health and CMV-seronegative. The CDR3 runs from the conserved cysteine through the conserved F or W. D genes are given only for firm matches. Clone size is stated in some rows and not others, as once, few, many or a class when expanded.

TRBJ1-1 . few TRBV5-1 CASSLAAGSTEAFF TGCGCCAGCAGCTTGGCAGCGGGGTCGACTGAAGCTTTCTTT
TRBJ1-1 . . TRBV27 CASSLDPGMMNTEAFF TGTGCCAGCAGTTTGGATCCAGGTATGATGAACACTGAAGCTTTCTTT
TRBJ2-1 TRBD2 . TRBV7-2 CASSSRTSGRGDNEQFF TGTGCCAGCAGCTCTAGGACTAGCGGGAGAGGAGACAATGAGCAGTTCTTC
TRBJ2-1 . . TRBV19 CASSIDRELQFF TGTGCCAGTAGTATAGATAGGGAGCTTCAGTTCTTC
TRBJ2-3 . . TRBV7-9 CASRAGGDTQYF TGTGCCAGCAGGGCTGGGGGGGATACGCAGTATTTT
TRBJ1-6 . . TRBV6-6 CASSYSGTAWTPLHF TGTGCCAGCAGTTACTCCGGGACTGCGTGGACACCCCTCCACTTT
TRBJ2-1 TRBD2 . TRBV5-5 CASSYRLAGNNEQFF TGTGCCAGCAGCTACCGACTAGCGGGAAACAATGAGCAGTTCTTC
TRBJ2-5 TRBD2 once TRBV28 CASSLGGLAGNQETQYF TGTGCCAGCAGTTTAGGTGGGCTAGCGGGCAACCAAGAGACCCAGTACTTC
TRBJ2-1 TRBD1 . TRBV27 CASSFTGGEIEQFF TGTGCCAGCAGTTTTACAGGGGGCGAGATCGAACAGTTCTTC
TRBJ1-2 TRBD1 once TRBV6-5 CASRETGGPIYGYTF TGTGCCAGCAGAGAAACAGGGGGACCTATCTATGGCTACACCTTC
TRBJ2-7 TRBD2 . TRBV6-1 CASRPRLAGDYEQYF TGTGCCAGCAGGCCAAGACTAGCGGGAGACTACGAGCAGTACTTC
TRBJ2-7 TRBD1 . TRBV6-5 CASSPDRGLSEQYF TGTGCCAGCAGCCCGGACAGGGGGCTTAGCGAGCAGTACTTC
TRBJ1-5 . . TRBV2 CASSERGNSNQPQHF TGTGCCAGCAGTGAAAGGGGAAATAGCAATCAGCCCCAGCATTTT
TRBJ2-7 TRBD2 . TRBV30 CAWRGLAGVKQYF TGTGCCTGGAGGGGACTAGCGGGAGTAAAGCAGTACTTC
TRBJ1-1 TRBD1 . TRBV30 CAWRQGGTEAFF TGTGCCTGGCGACAGGGAGGCACTGAAGCTTTCTTT
TRBJ1-2 TRBD1 . TRBV4-2 CASSLPGQEGIYGYTF TGTGCCAGCAGTCTACCCGGACAGGAGGGGATCTATGGCTACACCTTC
TRBJ2-5 TRBD2 . TRBV5-3 CARSLGSGYQETQYF TGTGCCAGAAGCTTGGGTAGCGGGTACCAAGAGACCCAGTACTTC
TRBJ1-6 . once TRBV7-9 CASSPRQISPLHF TGTGCCAGCAGCCCGAGACAGATTTCACCCCTCCACTTT
TRBJ2-1 . . TRBV13 CASSLGGVSSYNEQFF TGTGCCAGCAGCTTAGGCGGGGTGAGCTCCTACAATGAGCAGTTCTTC
TRBJ1-2 . . TRBV30 CAWRRGANYGYTF TGTGCCTGGAGAAGGGGTGCTAACTATGGCTACACCTTC
TRBJ2-5 TRBD2 . TRBV10-3 CAISDRTSAQETQYF TGTGCCATCAGTGATCGGACTAGCGCTCAAGAGACCCAGTACTTC
TRBJ2-1 . . TRBV9 CASSYRASQEQFF TGTGCCAGCAGCTATCGGGCTAGCCAAGAGCAGTTCTTC
TRBJ1-1 . . TRBV19 CASSQGQPQGTEAFF TGTGCCAGTAGTCAGGGGCAGCCGCAAGGCACTGAAGCTTTCTTT
TRBJ1-2 . . TRBV9 CASSVIPSTADGYTF TGTGCCAGCAGCGTAATCCCTTCTACAGCCGATGGCTACACCTTC
TRBJ1-4 TRBD1 . TRBV7-9 CASSLADRDAEKLFF TGTGCCAGCAGCTTAGCGGACAGGGACGCGGAAAAACTGTTTTTT
TRBJ1-3 TRBD1 . TRBV29-1 CSVRQGASIYF TGCAGCGTCAGACAGGGGGCCAGCATATATTTT
TRBJ2-3 . . TRBV7-3 CASSLTGGTTDTQYF TGTGCCAGCAGCTTAACGGGCGGGACCACAGATACGCAGTATTTT
TRBJ2-7 TRBD1 . TRBV30 CTVAGDRGFNEQYF TGTACCGTGGCGGGGGACAGGGGGTTCAACGAGCAGTACTTC
TRBJ2-2 . . TRBV2 CASSEAGGGSGELFF TGTGCCAGCAGTGAAGCGGGAGGGGGGTCCGGGGAGCTGTTTTTT